Below, 7 T cell receptor beta chains from the same sample are listed, as sequenced in a study of OX40 agonist ivuxolimab in advanced cancers. The data were produced by immunoSEQ multiplex PCR, yet TCRdb's version contains in-frame clones alone and is incomplete. The data contain 90,000 to 150,000 clones, approximately 92% of them seen just once; the ten biggest clones take up under 0.7%. The sample in question was CD4+ or CD8+ T cells sorted from blood, obtained in a trial of the OX40 agonist ivuxolimab. The source of these receptors is an adult with an advanced solid tumor such as melanoma, head and neck, liver or kidney cancer.

This clone was counted once. The J gene is TRBJ2-3, the V gene TRBV5-1; D ambiguous. Germline V gene lookup returns CDR1 SGHRS and CDR2 YFSETQ. The CDR3 extends over 13 amino acids. Trimming took off 0 bases at V and 2 bases at J, with 4 bases between the two ends. The CDR3 loop reads CASSLVTTDTQYF. The CDR3 DNA reads as TGCGCCAGCAGCTTGGTGACCACAGATACGCAGTATTTT.

V and J are TRBV19 and TRBJ1-5; D remains ambiguous. The V gene's germline CDR1 is LNHDA and CDR2 SQIVND (reference sequence). Trimming shortened V by 2 bases and J by 4 bases, and 6 bases separated the two germline ends. The CDR3 contains 13 residues. CDR3 sequence reads: CASSIRVNQPQHF. The CDR3 region has the DNA TGTGCCAGTAGTATAAGGGTAAATCAGCCCCAGCATTTT.

The chain joins TRBV18 to TRBJ2-5, with 7 bases that match TRBD1. TRBJ2-7 matches the DNA end more closely, so the J call is doubtful. Germline V gene lookup returns CDR1 KGHSH and CDR2 LQKENI. This CDR3 comprises 15 residues. The CDR3 DNA reads as TGTGCCAGCTCCCCATCGACAGGGAACTCCTACGAGCAGTACTTC. This codes for CASSPSTGNSYEQYF.

The rearrangement uses TRBV4-3 and TRBJ2-1, with a tentative D call TRBD1 (6 bases). The CDR3 consists of 16 residues. V lost 1 base to trimming and J lost 7 bases, with 17 bases between them. Germline V lookup: CDR1 LGHNA, CDR2 YSLEER. The CDR3 nucleotides read TGCGCCAGCAGCCAAGCCACAGGGAAAAAATGGAATGAGCAGTTCTTC. Residues: CASSQATGKKWNEQFF.

The V and J genes are TRBV5-4 and TRBJ1-4; TRBD1 matches at 8 bases. CDR3 size: 15 residues. Germline trimming cut 3 bases from V and 10 bases from J; bases unmatched to any gene: 11. Per the germline V gene, CDR1 is SGHNT and CDR2 is YYREEE (reference sequence). CDR3 loop: CASSSGQGGARKLFF. The CDR3 coding sequence is TGTGCCAGCAGCTCCGGACAGGGAGGAGCGAGAAAACTGTTTTTT.

The V and J genes are TRBV5-5 and TRBJ1-2, with TRBD1 as a possible D gene (5 bases). The CDR3 has 14 residues. Germline values: CDR1 SGHKS, CDR2 YYEKEE (reference sequence). Trimming pared 4 bases from V and 6 bases from J, leaving 16 bases between. CDR3: CASSRLQDLNGYTF. The CDR3 DNA reads TGTGCCAGCAGCCGCCTACAGGACCTAAATGGCTACACCTTC.

This chain links TRBV10-3 with TRBJ1-2, with D maybe TRBD1 (6 bases). Germline CDR1 ENHRY, CDR2 SYGVKD. CDR3 size: 14 residues. Trimming shortened V by 6 bases and J by 0 bases, and 11 bases separated the two germline ends. The CDR3 DNA reads as TGTGCCATCAGGTGGGACACCACTAACTATGGCTACACCTTC. Translation: CAIRWDTTNYGYTF.